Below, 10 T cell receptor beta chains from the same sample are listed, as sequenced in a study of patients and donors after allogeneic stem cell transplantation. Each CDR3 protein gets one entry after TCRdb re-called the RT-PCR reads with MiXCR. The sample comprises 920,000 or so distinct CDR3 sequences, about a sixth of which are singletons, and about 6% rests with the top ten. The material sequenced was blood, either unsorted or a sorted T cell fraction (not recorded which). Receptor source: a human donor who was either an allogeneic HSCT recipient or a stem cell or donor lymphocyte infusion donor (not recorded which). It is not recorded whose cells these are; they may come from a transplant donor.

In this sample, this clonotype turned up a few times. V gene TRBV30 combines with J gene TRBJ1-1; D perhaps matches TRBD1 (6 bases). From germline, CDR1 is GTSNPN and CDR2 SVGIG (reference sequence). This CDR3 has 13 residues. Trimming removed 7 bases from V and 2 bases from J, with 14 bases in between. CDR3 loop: CASARTANTEAFF. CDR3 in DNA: TGTGCCTCAGCCAGGACAGCCAACACTGAAGCTTTCTTT.

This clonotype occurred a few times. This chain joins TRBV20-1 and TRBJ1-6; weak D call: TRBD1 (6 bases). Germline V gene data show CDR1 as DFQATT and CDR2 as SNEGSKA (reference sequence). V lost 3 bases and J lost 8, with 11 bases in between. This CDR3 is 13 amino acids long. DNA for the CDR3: TGCAGTGCTAGTTCCAGGGGTGATTCACCCCTCCACTTT. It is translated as CSASSRGDSPLHF.

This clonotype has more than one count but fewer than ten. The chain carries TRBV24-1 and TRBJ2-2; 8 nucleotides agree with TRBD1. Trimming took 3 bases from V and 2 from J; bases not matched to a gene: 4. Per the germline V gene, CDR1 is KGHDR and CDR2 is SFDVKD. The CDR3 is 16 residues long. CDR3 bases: TGTGCCACCAGTGATCCGACAGGGGTAAACACCGGGGAGCTGTTTTTT. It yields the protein CATSDPTGVNTGELFF.

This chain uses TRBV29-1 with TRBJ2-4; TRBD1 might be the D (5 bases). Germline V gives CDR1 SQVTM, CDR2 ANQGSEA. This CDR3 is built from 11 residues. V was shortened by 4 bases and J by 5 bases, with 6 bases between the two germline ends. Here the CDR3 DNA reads TGCAGCGTTGTAGGGGAAAACATTCAGTACTTC. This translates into CSVVGENIQYF.

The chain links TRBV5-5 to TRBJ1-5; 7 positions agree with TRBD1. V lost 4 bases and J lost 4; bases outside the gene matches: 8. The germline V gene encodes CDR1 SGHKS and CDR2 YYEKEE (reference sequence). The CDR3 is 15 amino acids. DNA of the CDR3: TGTGCCAGCAGCGGGACAGTTCTCCTGAATCAGCCCCAGCATTTT. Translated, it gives CASSGTVLLNQPQHF.

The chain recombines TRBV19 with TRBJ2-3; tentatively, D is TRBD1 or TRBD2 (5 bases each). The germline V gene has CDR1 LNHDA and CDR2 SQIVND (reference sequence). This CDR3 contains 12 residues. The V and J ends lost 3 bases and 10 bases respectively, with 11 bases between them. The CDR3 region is CASSIDPGPQYF. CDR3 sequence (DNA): TGTGCCAGTAGTATCGACCCGGGGCCGCAGTATTTT.

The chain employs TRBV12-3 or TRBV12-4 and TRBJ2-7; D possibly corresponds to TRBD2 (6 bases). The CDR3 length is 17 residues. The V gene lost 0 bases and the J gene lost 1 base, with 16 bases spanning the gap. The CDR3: CASSLALGGERSYEQYF. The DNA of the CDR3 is TGTGCCAGCAGTTTAGCGCTGGGGGGAGAAAGGTCCTACGAGCAGTACTTC.

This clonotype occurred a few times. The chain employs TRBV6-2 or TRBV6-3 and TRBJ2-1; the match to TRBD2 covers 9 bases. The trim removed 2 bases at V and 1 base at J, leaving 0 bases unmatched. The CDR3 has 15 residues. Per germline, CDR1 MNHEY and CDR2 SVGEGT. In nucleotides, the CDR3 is TGTGCCAGCAGTTACCTAGCGGGGTCCTACAATGAGCAGTTCTTC. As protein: CASSYLAGSYNEQFF.

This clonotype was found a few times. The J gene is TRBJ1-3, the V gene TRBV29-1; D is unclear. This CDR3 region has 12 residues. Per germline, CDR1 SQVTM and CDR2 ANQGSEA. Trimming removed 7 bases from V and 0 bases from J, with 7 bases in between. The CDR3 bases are TGCAGCGGGGGTCTCTCTGGAAACACCATATATTTT. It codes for CSGGLSGNTIYF.

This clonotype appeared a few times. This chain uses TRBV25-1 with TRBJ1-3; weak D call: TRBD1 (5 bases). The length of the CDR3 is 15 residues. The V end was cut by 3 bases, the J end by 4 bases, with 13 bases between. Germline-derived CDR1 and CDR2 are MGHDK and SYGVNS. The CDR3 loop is CASSDGGIGGNTIYF. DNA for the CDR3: TGTGCCAGCAGTGATGGGGGGATAGGAGGAAACACCATATATTTT.